The clone carrying this TCR beta chain was counted between two and nine times. The sample originates from a study of T-cell reconstitution after alpha-beta-depleted transplantation in children. The ends were cut back, 1 base at V and 0 bases at J, with 16 bases in the middle. The germline V gene encodes CDR1 DFQATT and CDR2 SNEGSKA (reference sequence). This CDR3 has 16 amino acids. Unique molecular identifiers were used to barcode this TCRbeta library. TCRdb fed the PCR reads into MiXCR, producing one record per CDR3 protein. The sample consists of fewer than 700,000 distinct CDR3 sequences, 10% to 15% of them appearing once.

Sequences were derived from PBMCs, mostly from graft donor cells, sampled 360 days after TCRalphabeta/CD19-depleted stem cell transplant. The chain couples TRBV20-1 to TRBJ2-7, with a weak D call TRBD2 (5 bases). This sequence was found in a male patient between 5 and 17 years old who had a stem cell transplant for acute myeloid leukemia, so the T cells may come from the graft donor. CDR3 bases: TGCAGTGCTAGAGCAAACGGGGTGAGGTTCTCCTACGAGCAGTACTTC. Protein: CSARANGVRFSYEQYF.